These T cell receptor beta chains were read from a single sample in a study of T cells in Graves' hyperthyroidism and ophthalmopathy. TCRdb redid the calling of the multiplex PCR reads with MiXCR, one entry per CDR3 protein. In the table there are about 400,000 distinct CDR3 sequences, 15% to 18% of which are singletons. The specimen sequenced was blood. The origin of the receptors is a woman between 18 and 29 years old with Graves' hyperthyroidism. CDR3s include the opening cysteine and the closing phenylalanine or tryptophan. Fields, in order: D gene, clone size, V gene, J gene, CDR3 protein, CDR3 DNA. A D gene is named only where the DNA matches it firmly. Size tells how often a clone was seen (once, few, many) or the class of an expanded clone, and some rows leave it out.

d_gene: TRBD1
abundance: many
v_gene: TRBV5-1
j_gene: TRBJ2-1
CDR3aa: CASSRAPGQPFTHPVNEQFF
CDR3nt: TGCGCCAGCAGCCGCGCTCCGGGACAGCCATTCACGCATCCCGTAAATGAGCAGTTCTTC

d_gene: .
abundance: many
v_gene: TRBV5-1
j_gene: TRBJ1-5
CDR3aa: CASSYQGGNQPQHF
CDR3nt: TGCGCCAGCAGTTACCAGGGAGGCAATCAGCCCCAGCATTTT

d_gene: .
abundance: many
v_gene: TRBV20-1
j_gene: TRBJ2-1
CDR3aa: CSARAPLPLHVNEQFF
CDR3nt: TGCAGTGCTAGAGCTCCTCTTCCGCTGCACGTGAATGAGCAGTTCTTC

d_gene: .
abundance: .
v_gene: TRBV4-2
j_gene: TRBJ2-2
CDR3aa: CASSQKRNTGELFF
CDR3nt: TGTGCCAGCAGCCAGAAGCGGAACACCGGGGAGCTGTTTTTT

d_gene: TRBD2
abundance: .
v_gene: TRBV19
j_gene: TRBJ2-7
CDR3aa: CASSIGLAGGIYEQYF
CDR3nt: TGTGCCAGTAGTATAGGACTAGCGGGAGGAATCTACGAGCAGTACTTC

d_gene: TRBD2
abundance: .
v_gene: TRBV11-2
j_gene: TRBJ2-1
CDR3aa: CASRLAGGPEQFF
CDR3nt: TGTGCCAGCAGACTAGCGGGAGGACCTGAGCAGTTCTTC

d_gene: .
abundance: few
v_gene: TRBV29-1
j_gene: TRBJ2-7
CDR3aa: CSVDLGSGEQYF
CDR3nt: TGCAGCGTTGATCTTGGCTCCGGCGAGCAGTACTTC

d_gene: .
abundance: few
v_gene: TRBV9
j_gene: TRBJ2-3
CDR3aa: CASSQTQYF
CDR3nt: TGTGCCAGCAGCCAGACGCAGTATTTT

d_gene: TRBD1
abundance: many
v_gene: TRBV29-1
j_gene: TRBJ2-7
CDR3aa: CSVGTGSWEQYF
CDR3nt: TGCAGCGTTGGGACAGGGTCCTGGGAGCAGTACTTC

d_gene: .
abundance: many
v_gene: TRBV30
j_gene: TRBJ2-7
CDR3aa: CAWTKLGGRQYF
CDR3nt: TGTGCCTGGACCAAATTAGGGGGTCGGCAGTACTTC

d_gene: TRBD1
abundance: many
v_gene: TRBV20-1
j_gene: TRBJ2-3
CDR3aa: CSAGYRGGTDTQYF
CDR3nt: TGCAGTGCTGGTTACAGGGGAGGCACAGATACGCAGTATTTT

d_gene: TRBD1
abundance: .
v_gene: TRBV27
j_gene: TRBJ2-7
CDR3aa: CASSYGRGRYEQYF
CDR3nt: TGTGCCAGCAGTTACGGCAGGGGGCGGTACGAGCAGTACTTC

d_gene: .
abundance: many
v_gene: TRBV7-7
j_gene: TRBJ2-5
CDR3aa: CASSFQHQETQYF
CDR3nt: TGTGCTAGCAGCTTTCAGCATCAAGAGACCCAGTACTTC

d_gene: .
abundance: many
v_gene: TRBV12-5
j_gene: TRBJ1-6
CDR3aa: CASGLEIDRSSYNSPLHF
CDR3nt: TGTGCTAGTGGTTTGGAGATAGATCGCTCCTCCTATAATTCACCCCTCCACTTT

d_gene: .
abundance: few
v_gene: TRBV20-1
j_gene: TRBJ1-4
CDR3aa: CSASLPTGLNEKLFF
CDR3nt: TGCAGTGCTAGCCTACCCACAGGCCTTAATGAAAAACTGTTTTTT

d_gene: TRBD2
abundance: .
v_gene: TRBV19
j_gene: TRBJ2-1
CDR3aa: CASGTSLMQGNEQFF
CDR3nt: TGTGCCAGCGGGACTAGCTTAATGCAAGGGAATGAGCAGTTCTTC

d_gene: TRBD1
abundance: many
v_gene: TRBV3-1
j_gene: TRBJ1-2
CDR3aa: CASSQGQGAGGYTF
CDR3nt: TGTGCCAGCAGCCAAGGACAGGGGGCTGGTGGCTACACCTTC

d_gene: TRBD2
abundance: many
v_gene: TRBV4-1
j_gene: TRBJ2-7
CDR3aa: CASSLTSAGSYEQYF
CDR3nt: TGCGCCAGCAGTCTGACTAGCGCGGGCTCCTACGAGCAGTACTTC

d_gene: .
abundance: .
v_gene: TRBV20-1
j_gene: TRBJ1-5
CDR3aa: CSASGGTGPQHF
CDR3nt: TGCAGTGCTAGTGGGGGGACTGGGCCCCAGCATTTT

d_gene: .
abundance: many
v_gene: TRBV10-3
j_gene: TRBJ2-1
CDR3aa: CAISEYPAKAEQFF
CDR3nt: TGTGCCATCAGTGAGTACCCAGCTAAGGCTGAGCAGTTCTTC

d_gene: .
abundance: many
v_gene: TRBV6-6
j_gene: TRBJ2-7
CDR3aa: CASSYSQGSSYEQYF
CDR3nt: TGTGCCAGCAGTTACTCTCAGGGGAGCTCCTACGAGCAGTACTTC

d_gene: .
abundance: many
v_gene: TRBV12-3/TRBV12-4
j_gene: TRBJ2-6
CDR3aa: CASTLSGANVLTF
CDR3nt: TGTGCCAGCACCCTCTCTGGGGCCAACGTCCTGACTTTC

d_gene: .
abundance: .
v_gene: TRBV19
j_gene: TRBJ1-6
CDR3aa: CASATTGNNSPLHF
CDR3nt: TGTGCCAGTGCCACTACAGGGAACAATTCACCCCTCCACTTT

d_gene: .
abundance: .
v_gene: TRBV2
j_gene: TRBJ1-6
CDR3aa: CASSEWSSYNSPLHF
CDR3nt: TGTGCCAGCAGTGAATGGAGCTCCTATAATTCACCCCTCCACTTT

d_gene: .
abundance: many
v_gene: TRBV7-4
j_gene: TRBJ2-3
CDR3aa: CASSFAYELSTDTQYF
CDR3nt: TGTGCCAGCAGCTTTGCTTACGAACTAAGCACAGATACGCAGTATTTT

d_gene: TRBD1
abundance: .
v_gene: TRBV28
j_gene: TRBJ1-5
CDR3aa: CASSSRDRGPNQPQHF
CDR3nt: TGTGCCAGCAGTTCCCGGGACAGGGGGCCAAATCAGCCCCAGCATTTT

d_gene: TRBD2
abundance: many
v_gene: TRBV28
j_gene: TRBJ2-1
CDR3aa: CASSFRGGLHEQFF
CDR3nt: TGTGCCAGCAGTTTCCGCGGGGGGCTCCATGAGCAGTTCTTC

d_gene: TRBD1
abundance: few
v_gene: TRBV6-1
j_gene: TRBJ2-7
CDR3aa: CASSHPPGQGFEQYF
CDR3nt: TGTGCCAGCAGCCACCCCCCGGGACAGGGATTCGAGCAGTACTTC

d_gene: .
abundance: few
v_gene: TRBV6-1
j_gene: TRBJ1-2
CDR3aa: CASSEIRGSSYGYTF
CDR3nt: TGTGCCAGCAGTGAAATCCGGGGCAGTTCCTATGGCTACACCTTC

d_gene: .
abundance: .
v_gene: TRBV4-1
j_gene: TRBJ2-7
CDR3aa: CASSPPGRTSYEQYF
CDR3nt: TGCGCCAGCAGCCCCCCGGGGCGGACCTCCTACGAGCAGTACTTC

d_gene: .
abundance: many
v_gene: TRBV12-3/TRBV12-4
j_gene: TRBJ2-1
CDR3aa: CASSLRQAFNEQFF
CDR3nt: TGTGCCAGCAGTTTACGGCAGGCCTTCAATGAGCAGTTCTTC

d_gene: TRBD2
abundance: many
v_gene: TRBV27
j_gene: TRBJ2-3
CDR3aa: CASSPGTSGGDTQYF
CDR3nt: TGTGCCAGCAGTCCAGGGACTAGCGGGGGGGATACGCAGTATTTT

d_gene: TRBD1
abundance: few
v_gene: TRBV28
j_gene: TRBJ2-1
CDR3aa: CASRFRGRVNEQFF
CDR3nt: TGTGCCAGCAGGTTCAGGGGGCGAGTCAATGAGCAGTTCTTC